This TCR beta chain stems from a study of T cell changes during pregnancy in multiple sclerosis. TCRdb keeps only in-frame clones here, not all; method: immunoSEQ multiplex PCR. The table lists about 59,000 clones, 92% of them singletons, with around 2.8% in the top ten. The CDR3 runs to 15 residues. Germline V gene sequence: CDR1 SGDLS, CDR2 YYNGEE. Trimming took 0 bases from V and 11 from J, leaving 20 bases between them. This clone was observed a handful of times. This receptor was obtained from a female donor in good health, enrolled as a control in a pregnancy study. The starting material was peripheral blood, obtained in the second trimester of pregnancy. V usage is TRBV9 and J usage is TRBJ1-1, with D possibly TRBD1 on 5 matching bases. The CDR3 loop reads CASSVGLGAQVDAFF. The CDR3 region has the DNA TGTGCCAGCAGCGTAGGCTTAGGGGCTCAGGTAGACGCTTTCTTT.